Listed here are 8 T cell receptor beta chains from one sample, sequenced in a study of blood T cell repertoires in COVID-19. Using immunoSEQ multiplex PCR, the repertoire was profiled, and TCRdb retains in-frame clones only, with some absent. The sample holds 250,000 to 300,000 clones, approximately 91% seen once. The sample was PBMCs or T cells enriched from blood (not recorded which). The source of these receptors is a woman aged 40-49 years with acute COVID-19.

The chain recombines TRBV5-4 with TRBJ1-2; 10 bases line up with TRBD1. CDR1 is SGHNT and CDR2 is YYREEE in the germline V gene (reference sequence). The V segment lost 3 bases and the J segment 3 bases; nucleotides outside the gene matches: 8. The CDR3 is 16 amino acids. The CDR3 DNA is TGTGCCAGCAGCTGGGGACAGGGGTCCTCGCACTATGGCTACACCTTC. Encoded protein: CASSWGQGSSHYGYTF. Full variable domain (remainder filled in from reference TRBV5-4 and TRBJ1-2): ETGVTQSPTHLIKTRGQQVTLRCSSQSGHNTVSWYQQALGQGPQFIFQYYREEENGRGNFPPRFSGLQFPNYSSELNVNALELDDSALYLCASSWGQGSSHYGYTFGSGTRLTVV.

The J gene is TRBJ1-3, the V gene TRBV25-1, with unresolved D. Trimming shortened V by 4 bases and J by 3 bases, and 7 bases separated the two germline ends. Germline V gene data show CDR1 as MGHDK and CDR2 as SYGVNS. The CDR3 length is 13 residues. CDR3 region: CASSGGVGNTIYF. CDR3 nucleotides: TGTGCCAGCAGTGGGGGAGTTGGAAACACCATATATTTT.

This chain connects TRBV14 to TRBJ2-7, with D perhaps matching TRBD2 (5 bases). There are 15 residues in the CDR3. CDR1 and CDR2 from the germline V gene are SGHDN and FVKESK. Deletions cut 4 bases from V and 6 bases from J, with 19 bases between. This chain's CDR3 is CASSRPGTRASEQYF. The CDR3, as DNA: TGTGCCAGCAGCCGCCCGGGAACCCGGGCTTCCGAGCAGTACTTC. Variable domain in full (rest from reference TRBV14 and TRBJ2-7): EAGVTQFPSHSVIEKGQTVTLRCDPISGHDNLYWYRRVMGKEIKFLLHFVKESKQDESGMPNNRFLAERTGGTYSTLKVQPAELEDSGVYFCASSRPGTRASEQYFGPGTRLTVT.

The chain recombines TRBV29-1 with TRBJ2-1, with D perhaps matching TRBD2 (6 bases). V was trimmed by 4 bases and J by 4 bases, leaving 8 bases between them. The CDR3 has 12 amino acids. CDR1 and CDR2 (germline): SQVTM, ANQGSEA. Here the CDR3 reads CSVGRGYNEQFF. As DNA, the CDR3 is TGCAGCGTTGGACGGGGGTACAATGAGCAGTTCTTC.

The chain has TRBV6-2 or TRBV6-3 and TRBJ2-3, with D tentatively TRBD1 (5 bases). V lost 2 bases, J lost 10 bases, and 16 bases lay in between. The CDR3 is 14 residues long. Germline V gives CDR1 MNHEY, CDR2 SVGEGT. DNA for the CDR3: TGTGCCAGCAGTTACACGTCTACAGGTCGACCGCAGTATTTT. It translates to CASSYTSTGRPQYF.

The chain recombines TRBV27 with TRBJ2-2; D may be TRBD1 (5 bases). The V end lost 8 bases, the J end lost 2 bases, and 12 bases lay between the germline ends. Germline CDR1 and CDR2: MNHEY and SMNVEV (reference sequence). This CDR3 contains 14 residues. The CDR3 is CASRGAGNTGELFF. CDR3 coding DNA: TGTGCCAGCCGTGGGGCAGGCAACACCGGGGAGCTGTTTTTT.

V is TRBV7-3 and J is TRBJ2-2; a weak D match, TRBD1 (6 bases). The CDR3 totals 15 residues. In germline, CDR1 is SGHTA, CDR2 FQGTGA. V lost 5 bases, J lost 6 bases, and 16 bases lay in between. Written as DNA, the CDR3 is TGTGCCAGCAGCCCGTCGGGGACATCGCCCGGGGAGCTGTTTTTT. It specifies CASSPSGTSPGELFF.

The chain employs TRBV4-1 and TRBJ1-4; 9 nucleotides align to TRBD1. With 3 bases clipped from V and 4 bases from J, the junction kept 3 bases outside the gene matches. The CDR3 has 15 amino acids. Per germline, CDR1 MGHRA and CDR2 YSYEKL. CDR3 nucleotide sequence: TGCGCCAGCAGCCAGAACAGGGGGCTTAATGAAAAACTGTTTTTT. Amino acid sequence: CASSQNRGLNEKLFF.